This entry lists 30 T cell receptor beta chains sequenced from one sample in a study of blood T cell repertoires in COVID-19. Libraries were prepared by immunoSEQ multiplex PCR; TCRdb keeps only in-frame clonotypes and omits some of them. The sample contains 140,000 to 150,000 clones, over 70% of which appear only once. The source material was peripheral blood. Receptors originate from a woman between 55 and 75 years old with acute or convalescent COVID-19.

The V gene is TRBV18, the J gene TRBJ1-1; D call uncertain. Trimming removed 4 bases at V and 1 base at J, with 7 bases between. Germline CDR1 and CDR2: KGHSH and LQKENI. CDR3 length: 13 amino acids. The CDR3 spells CASSQAPNTEAFF. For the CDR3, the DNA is TGTGCCAGCTCACAAGCACCGAACACTGAAGCTTTCTTT. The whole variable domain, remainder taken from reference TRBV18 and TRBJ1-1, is NAGVMQNPRHLVRRRGQEARLRCSPMKGHSHVYWYRQLPEEGLKFMVYLQKENIIDESGMPKERFSAEFPKEGPSILRIQQVVRGDSAAYFCASSQAPNTEAFFGQGTRLTVV.

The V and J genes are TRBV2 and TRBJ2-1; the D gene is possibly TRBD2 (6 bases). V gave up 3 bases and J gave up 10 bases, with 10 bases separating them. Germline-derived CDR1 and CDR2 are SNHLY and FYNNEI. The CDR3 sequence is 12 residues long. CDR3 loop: CASSDGAGEQFF. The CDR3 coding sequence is TGTGCCAGCAGTGATGGGGCGGGAGAGCAGTTCTTC.

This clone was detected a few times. In DNA, the CDR3 is TGTGCCAGCGGGCCTGAAGCTTTCTTT. Residues: CASGPEAFF. V is TRBV9 and J is TRBJ1-1; D gene unclear. V shed 7 bases and J shed 6 bases, with 4 bases lying between them. The CDR3 totals 9 residues. The germline V gene encodes CDR1 SGDLS and CDR2 YYNGEE.

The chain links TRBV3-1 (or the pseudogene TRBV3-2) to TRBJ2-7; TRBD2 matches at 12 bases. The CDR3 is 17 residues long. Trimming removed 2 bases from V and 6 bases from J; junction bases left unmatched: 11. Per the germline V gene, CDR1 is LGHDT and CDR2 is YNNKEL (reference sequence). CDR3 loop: CASSQRFLAGGFGEQYF. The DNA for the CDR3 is TGTGCCAGCAGCCAAAGGTTTCTAGCGGGGGGGTTTGGCGAGCAGTACTTC.

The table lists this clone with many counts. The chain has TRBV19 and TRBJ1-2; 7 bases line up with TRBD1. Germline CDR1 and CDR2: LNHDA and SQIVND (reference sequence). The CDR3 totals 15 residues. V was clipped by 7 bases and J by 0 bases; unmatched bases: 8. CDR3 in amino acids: CASTATGIANYGYTF. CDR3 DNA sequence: TGTGCCAGTACCGCGACAGGGATAGCTAACTATGGCTACACCTTC.

The CDR3 nucleotides are TGTGCCAGCAGCTTATTGGGGGACTGGGGTGGCTACACCTTC. It specifies CASSLLGDWGGYTF. The chain recombines TRBV7-9 with TRBJ1-2; perhaps TRBD1 as D (5 bases). CDR1 and CDR2 (germline): SEHNR, FQNEAQ (reference sequence). V was cut by 2 bases and J by 7 bases, with 14 bases left in between. The CDR3 runs to 14 residues.

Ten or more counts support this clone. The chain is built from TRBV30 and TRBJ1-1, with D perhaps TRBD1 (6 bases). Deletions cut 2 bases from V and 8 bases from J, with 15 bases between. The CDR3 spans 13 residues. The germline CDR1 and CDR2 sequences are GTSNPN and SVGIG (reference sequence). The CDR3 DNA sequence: TGTGCCTGGAGTCTCGGGTTGGGGACAGAAGCTTTCTTT. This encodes CAWSLGLGTEAFF.

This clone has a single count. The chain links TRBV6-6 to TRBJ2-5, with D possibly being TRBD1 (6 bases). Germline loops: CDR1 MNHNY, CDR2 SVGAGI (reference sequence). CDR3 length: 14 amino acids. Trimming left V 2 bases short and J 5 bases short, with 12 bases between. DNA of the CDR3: TGTGCCAGCAGTTACCTACAGGGCTCGGAGACCCAGTACTTC. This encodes CASSYLQGSETQYF.

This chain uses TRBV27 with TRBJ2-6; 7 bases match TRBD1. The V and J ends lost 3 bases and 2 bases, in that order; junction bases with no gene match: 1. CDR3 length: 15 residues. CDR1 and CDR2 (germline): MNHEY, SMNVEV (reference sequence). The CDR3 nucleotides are TGTGCCAGCAGTTTTACAGGGGCTGGGGCCAACGTCCTGACTTTC. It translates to CASSFTGAGANVLTF.

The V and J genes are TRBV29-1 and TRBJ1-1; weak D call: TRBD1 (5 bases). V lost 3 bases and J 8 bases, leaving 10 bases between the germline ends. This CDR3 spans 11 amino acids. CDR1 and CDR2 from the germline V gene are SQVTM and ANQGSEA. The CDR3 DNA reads TGCAGCGTTGACCGGGGGAGAGAAGCTTTCTTT. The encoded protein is CSVDRGREAFF.

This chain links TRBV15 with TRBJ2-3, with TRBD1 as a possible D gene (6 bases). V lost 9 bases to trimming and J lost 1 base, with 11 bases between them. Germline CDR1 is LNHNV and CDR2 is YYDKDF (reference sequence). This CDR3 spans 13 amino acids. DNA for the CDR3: TGTGCCACTAACAGGGCTGGCACAGATACGCAGTATTTT. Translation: CATNRAGTDTQYF. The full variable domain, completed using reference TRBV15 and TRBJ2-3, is DAMVIQNPRYQVTQFGKPVTLSCSQTLNHNVMYWYQQKSSQAPKLLFHYYDKDFNNEADTPDNFQSRRPNTSFCFLDIRSPGLGDTAMYLCATNRAGTDTQYFGPGTRLTVL.

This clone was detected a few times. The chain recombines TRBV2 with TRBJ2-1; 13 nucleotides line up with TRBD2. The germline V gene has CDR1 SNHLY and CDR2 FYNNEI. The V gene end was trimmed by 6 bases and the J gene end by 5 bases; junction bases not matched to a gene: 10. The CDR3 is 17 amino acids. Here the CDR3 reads CASRDIGLAGADNEQFF. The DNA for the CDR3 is TGTGCCAGCAGGGACATCGGACTAGCGGGAGCCGACAATGAGCAGTTCTTC.

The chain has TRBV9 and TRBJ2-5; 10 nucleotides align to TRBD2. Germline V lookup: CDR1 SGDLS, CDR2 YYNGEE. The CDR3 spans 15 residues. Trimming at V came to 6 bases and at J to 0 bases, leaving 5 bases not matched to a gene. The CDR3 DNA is TGTGCCAGCACGTCCGGGACTAGCGACCAAGAGACCCAGTACTTC. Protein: CASTSGTSDQETQYF.

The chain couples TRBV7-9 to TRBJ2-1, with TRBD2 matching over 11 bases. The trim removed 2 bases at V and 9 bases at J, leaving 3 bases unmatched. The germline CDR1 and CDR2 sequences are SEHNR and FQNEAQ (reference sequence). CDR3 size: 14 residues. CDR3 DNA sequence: TGTGCCAGCAGCTTACACCTAGCGGGAGGTGAGCAGTTCTTC. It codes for CASSLHLAGGEQFF.

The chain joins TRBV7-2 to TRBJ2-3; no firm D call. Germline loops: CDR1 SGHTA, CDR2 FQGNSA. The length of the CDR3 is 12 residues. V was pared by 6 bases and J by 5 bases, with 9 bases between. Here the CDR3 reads CASRFTGDTQYF. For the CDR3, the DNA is TGTGCCAGCAGATTTACGGGAGATACGCAGTATTTT. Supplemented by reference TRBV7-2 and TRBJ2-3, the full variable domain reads GAGVSQSPSNKVTEKGKDVELRCDPISGHTALYWYRQSLGQGLEFLIYFQGNSAPDKSGLPSDRFSAERTGGSVSTLTIQRTQQEDSAVYLCASRFTGDTQYFGPGTRLTVL.

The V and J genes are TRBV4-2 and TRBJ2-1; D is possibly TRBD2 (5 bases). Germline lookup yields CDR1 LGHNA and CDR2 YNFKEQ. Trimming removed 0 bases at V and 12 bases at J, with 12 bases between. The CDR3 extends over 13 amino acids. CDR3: CASSQDPGTRQFF. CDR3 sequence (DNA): TGTGCCAGCAGCCAAGATCCGGGAACCCGGCAGTTCTTC.

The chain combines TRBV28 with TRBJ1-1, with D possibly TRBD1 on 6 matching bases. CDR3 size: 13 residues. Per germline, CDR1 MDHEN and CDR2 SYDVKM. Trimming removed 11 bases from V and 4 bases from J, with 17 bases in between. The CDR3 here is CAWRGQQSTEAFF. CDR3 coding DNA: TGTGCCTGGCGGGGGCAACAGAGCACTGAAGCTTTCTTT.

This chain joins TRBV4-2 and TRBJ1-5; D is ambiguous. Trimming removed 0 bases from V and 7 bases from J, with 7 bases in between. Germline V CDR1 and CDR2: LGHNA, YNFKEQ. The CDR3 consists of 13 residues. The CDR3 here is CASSQDLSQPQHF. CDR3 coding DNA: TGTGCCAGCAGCCAAGATCTTAGCCAGCCCCAGCATTTT.

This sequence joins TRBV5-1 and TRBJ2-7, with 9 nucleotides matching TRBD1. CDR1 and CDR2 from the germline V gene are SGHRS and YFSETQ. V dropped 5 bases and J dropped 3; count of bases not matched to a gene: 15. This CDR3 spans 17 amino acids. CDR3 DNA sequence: TGCGCCAGCAGGACAGGGGGACCTCAAGCCCCCTACTACGAGCAGTACTTC. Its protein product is CASRTGGPQAPYYEQYF. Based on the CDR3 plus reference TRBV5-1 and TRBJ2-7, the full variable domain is KAGVTQTPRYLIKTRGQQVTLSCSPISGHRSVSWYQQTPGQGLQFLFEYFSETQRNKGNFPGRFSGRQFSNSRSEMNVSTLELGDSALYLCASRTGGPQAPYYEQYFGPGTRLTVT.

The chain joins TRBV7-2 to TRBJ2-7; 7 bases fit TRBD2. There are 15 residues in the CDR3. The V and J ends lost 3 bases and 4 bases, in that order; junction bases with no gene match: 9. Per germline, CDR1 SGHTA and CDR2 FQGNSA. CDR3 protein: CASSFDPSGRYEQYF. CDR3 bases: TGTGCCAGCAGCTTCGACCCCTCCGGGAGGTACGAGCAGTACTTC.

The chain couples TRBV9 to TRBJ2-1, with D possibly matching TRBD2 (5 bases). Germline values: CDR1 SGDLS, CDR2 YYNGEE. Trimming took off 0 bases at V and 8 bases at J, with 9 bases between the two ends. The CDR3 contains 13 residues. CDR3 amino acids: CASSVGGNDEQFF. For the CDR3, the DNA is TGTGCCAGCAGCGTAGGAGGGAATGATGAGCAGTTCTTC.

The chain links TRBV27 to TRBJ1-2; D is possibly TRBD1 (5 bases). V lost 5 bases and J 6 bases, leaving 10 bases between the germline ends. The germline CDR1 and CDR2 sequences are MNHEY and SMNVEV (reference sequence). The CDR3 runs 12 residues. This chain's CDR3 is CASSRAGNGYTF. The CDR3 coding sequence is TGTGCCAGCAGTCGAGCAGGGAATGGCTACACCTTC.

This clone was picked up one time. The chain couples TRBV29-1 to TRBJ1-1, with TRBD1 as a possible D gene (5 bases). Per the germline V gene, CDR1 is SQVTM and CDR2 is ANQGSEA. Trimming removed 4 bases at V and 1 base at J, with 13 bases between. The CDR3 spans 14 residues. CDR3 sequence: CSVGGVQTNTEAFF. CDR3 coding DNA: TGCAGCGTTGGGGGGGTTCAAACGAACACTGAAGCTTTCTTT.

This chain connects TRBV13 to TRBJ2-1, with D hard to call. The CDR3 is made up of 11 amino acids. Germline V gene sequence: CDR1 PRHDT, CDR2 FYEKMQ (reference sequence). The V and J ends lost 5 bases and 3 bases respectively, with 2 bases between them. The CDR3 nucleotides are TGTGCCAGCAGCCTCTACAATGAGCAGTTCTTC. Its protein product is CASSLYNEQFF.

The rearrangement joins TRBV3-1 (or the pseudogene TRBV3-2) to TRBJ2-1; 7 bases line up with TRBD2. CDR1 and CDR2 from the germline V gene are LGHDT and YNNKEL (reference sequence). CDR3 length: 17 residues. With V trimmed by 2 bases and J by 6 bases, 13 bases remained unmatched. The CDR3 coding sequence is TGTGCCAGCAGCCAATCAGGGCGGGAGCTTACGGGCAATGAGCAGTTCTTC. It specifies CASSQSGRELTGNEQFF.

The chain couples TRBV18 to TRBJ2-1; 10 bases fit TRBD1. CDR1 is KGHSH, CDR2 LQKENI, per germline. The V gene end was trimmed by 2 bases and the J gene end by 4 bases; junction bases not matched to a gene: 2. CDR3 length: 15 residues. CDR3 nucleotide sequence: TGTGCCAGCTCACCAACGGGACAGGGGTACAATGAGCAGTTCTTC. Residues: CASSPTGQGYNEQFF.

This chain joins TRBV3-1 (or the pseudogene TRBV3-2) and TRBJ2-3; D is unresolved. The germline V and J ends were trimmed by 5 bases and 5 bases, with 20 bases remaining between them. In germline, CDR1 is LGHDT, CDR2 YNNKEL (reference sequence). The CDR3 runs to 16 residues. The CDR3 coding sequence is TGTGCCAGCAGCGCGTCTGTTCCTGTCATGCAAGATACGCAGTATTTT. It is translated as CASSASVPVMQDTQYF.

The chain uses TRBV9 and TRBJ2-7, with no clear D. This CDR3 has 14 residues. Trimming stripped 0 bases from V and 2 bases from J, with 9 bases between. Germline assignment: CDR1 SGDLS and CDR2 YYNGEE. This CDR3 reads CASSVGSVPYEQYF. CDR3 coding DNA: TGTGCCAGCAGCGTAGGGAGTGTCCCCTACGAGCAGTACTTC.

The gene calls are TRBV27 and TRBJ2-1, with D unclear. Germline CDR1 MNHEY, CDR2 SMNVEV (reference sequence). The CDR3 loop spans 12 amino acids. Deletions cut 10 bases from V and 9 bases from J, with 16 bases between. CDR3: CATGGKLAEQFF. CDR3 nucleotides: TGTGCCACCGGTGGCAAGTTAGCTGAGCAGTTCTTC.

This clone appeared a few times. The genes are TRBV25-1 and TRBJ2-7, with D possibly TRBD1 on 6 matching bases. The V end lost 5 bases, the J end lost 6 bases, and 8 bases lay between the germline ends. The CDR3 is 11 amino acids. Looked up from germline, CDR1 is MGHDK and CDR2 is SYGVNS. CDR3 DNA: TGTGCCAGCAGTCGGACAGCCGAGCAGTACTTC. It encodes CASSRTAEQYF.